Here is one T cell receptor (beta chain) with its context. Antigen: not known. Method: immunoSEQ multiplex PCR; TCRdb's copy keeps in-frame clones and lacks some. The sample consists of 85,000 to 95,000 clones, roughly 90% of them appearing once. The source of the sample is a study of T cell responses to AZD1222 COVID-19 vaccine. Study-wide results and caveats: Just 5 or 6 AZD1222 recipients tested seropositive at baseline.

The CDR3 runs to 15 residues. Trimming at V came to 5 bases and at J to 2 bases, leaving 6 bases not matched to a gene. The V gene's germline CDR1 is KGHDR and CDR2 SFDVKD. The rearrangement uses TRBV24-1 and TRBJ2-5; 8 positions agree with TRBD1. The sequence was collected from an adult in good health. The sample consisted of peripheral blood, taken on day 0 of AZD1222 vaccination. CDR3 residues: CATSALDREQETQYF. In DNA, the CDR3 is TGTGCCACCAGTGCCCTGGACAGGGAACAAGAGACCCAGTACTTC.